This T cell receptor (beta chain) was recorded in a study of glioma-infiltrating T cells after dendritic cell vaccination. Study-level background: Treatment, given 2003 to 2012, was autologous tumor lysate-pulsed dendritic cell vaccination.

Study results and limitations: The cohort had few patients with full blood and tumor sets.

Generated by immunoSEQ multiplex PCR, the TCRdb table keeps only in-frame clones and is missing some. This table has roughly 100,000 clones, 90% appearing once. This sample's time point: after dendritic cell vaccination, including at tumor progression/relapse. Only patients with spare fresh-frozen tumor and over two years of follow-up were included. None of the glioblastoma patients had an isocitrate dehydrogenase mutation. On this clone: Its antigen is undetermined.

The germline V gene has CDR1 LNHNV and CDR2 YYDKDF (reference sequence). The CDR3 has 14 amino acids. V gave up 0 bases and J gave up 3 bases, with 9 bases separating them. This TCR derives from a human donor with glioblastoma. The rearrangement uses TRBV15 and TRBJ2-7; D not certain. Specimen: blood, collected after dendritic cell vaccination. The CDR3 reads CATSRDQINYEQYF. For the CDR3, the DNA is TGTGCCACCAGCAGAGATCAGATAAACTACGAGCAGTACTTC.